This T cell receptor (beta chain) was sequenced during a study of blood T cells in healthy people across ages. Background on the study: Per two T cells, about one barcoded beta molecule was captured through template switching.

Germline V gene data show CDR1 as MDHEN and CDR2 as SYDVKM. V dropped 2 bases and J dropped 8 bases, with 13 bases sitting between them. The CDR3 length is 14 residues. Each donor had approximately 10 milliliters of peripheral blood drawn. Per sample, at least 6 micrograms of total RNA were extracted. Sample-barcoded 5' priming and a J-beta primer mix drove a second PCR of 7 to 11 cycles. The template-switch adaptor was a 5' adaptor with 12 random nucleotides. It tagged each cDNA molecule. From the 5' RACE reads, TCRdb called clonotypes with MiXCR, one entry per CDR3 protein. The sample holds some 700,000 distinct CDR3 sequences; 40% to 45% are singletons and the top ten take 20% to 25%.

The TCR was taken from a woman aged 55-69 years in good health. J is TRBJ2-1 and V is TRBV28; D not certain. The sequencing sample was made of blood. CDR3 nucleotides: TGTGCCAGCAGTTTACCCTCCGGTGTAGATGAGCAGTTCTTC. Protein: CASSLPSGVDEQFF.